A selection of T cell receptor beta chains follows, all from one sample in a study of shared T cell receptors in the human thymus. Repertoires were generated with immunoSEQ multiplex PCR, while TCRdb's copy carries only in-frame clones and drops some. The table shows 450,000 to 650,000 clones, with 78% occurring only once. The sample was also linked to a second study, of human thymus T cells.

The sample was thymocytes. Receptors originate from a boy younger than two with a congenital heart defect. Both conserved end residues are part of each CDR3. The D gene is left open where the match is weak. For some rows the clone size is stated as once, few or many, or as a class when expanded; others skip it.

>NA|13|once|TRBJ2-7|TRBV7-9
CASSPRRFYEQYF
TGTGCCAGCAGCCCCCGGAGGTTCTACGAGCAGTACTTC
>TRBD1|16|NA|TRBJ1-1|TRBV4-1
CASSPRDRGPFAEAFF
TGCGCCAGCAGTCCCCGGGACAGGGGGCCTTTCGCTGAAGCTTTCTTT
>NA|16|few|TRBJ2-3|TRBV6-6
CASSYKGEGLADTQYF
TGTGCCAGCAGTTATAAGGGGGAGGGCCTCGCAGATACGCAGTATTTT
>NA|14|NA|TRBJ2-5|TRBV18
CASSLETDQETQYF
TGTGCCAGCTCACTCGAGACAGACCAAGAGACCCAGTACTTC
>NA|15|NA|TRBJ2-3|TRBV10-3
CAISEGGTSTDTQYF
TGTGCCATCAGTGAAGGTGGGACTAGCACAGATACGCAGTATTTT
>NA|14|NA|TRBJ1-4|TRBV5-4
CASTMDTKGEKLFF
TGTGCCAGCACCATGGACACAAAGGGGGAAAAACTGTTTTTT
>NA|15|NA|TRBJ2-7|TRBV6-5
CASSPLRAGAYEQYF
TGTGCCAGCAGCCCTCTTAGGGCGGGCGCCTACGAGCAGTACTTC
>NA|14|NA|TRBJ2-7|TRBV23-1
CASSHRRRNDEQYF
TGCGCCAGCAGTCACCGTAGGAGGAACGACGAGCAGTACTTC
>NA|17|NA|TRBJ1-5|TRBV15
CATSRDGGVGSNQPQHF
TGTGCCACCAGCAGAGATGGCGGGGTAGGAAGCAATCAGCCCCAGCATTTT
>NA|14|NA|TRBJ1-1|TRBV6-5
CASSYWGVNTEAFF
TGTGCCAGCAGTTACTGGGGGGTGAACACTGAAGCTTTCTTT
>NA|14|NA|TRBJ1-5|TRBV4-1
CASSQVGSNQPQHF
TGCGCCAGCAGCCAAGTGGGCAGCAATCAGCCCCAGCATTTT
>NA|15|few|TRBJ1-3|TRBV5-4
CASSLEGGRGNTIYF
TGTGCCAGCAGCTTAGAAGGCGGCCGTGGAAACACCATATATTTT
>NA|13|NA|TRBJ1-2|TRBV5-1
CASSEQGPYGYTF
TGCGCCAGCAGCGAGCAGGGGCCCTATGGCTACACCTTC
>TRBD2|15|NA|TRBJ2-1|TRBV7-6
CASSQGTSRTDEQFF
TGTGCCAGCAGCCAAGGGACTAGCCGGACGGATGAGCAGTTCTTC
>TRBD2|15|once|TRBJ2-1|TRBV2
CASSSTSGICNEQFF
TGTGCCAGCAGTTCGACTAGCGGGATCTGCAATGAGCAGTTCTTC
>NA|18|NA|TRBJ1-5|TRBV19
CASTLGGVGRDSNQPQHF
TGTGCCAGTACCCTAGGCGGGGTCGGTCGCGACAGCAATCAGCCCCAGCATTTT
>NA|14|NA|TRBJ1-4|TRBV6-1
CASRRQEANEKLFF
TGTGCCAGCAGAAGACAGGAGGCTAATGAAAAACTGTTTTTT
>NA|13|NA|TRBJ2-3|TRBV14
CASSRPRGNTQYF
TGTGCCAGCAGCCGCCCCCGGGGGAATACGCAGTATTTT
>TRBD1|13|NA|TRBJ1-5|TRBV5-6
CASSLQGAQPQHF
TGTGCCAGCAGTTTGCAGGGGGCTCAGCCCCAGCATTTT
>NA|12|NA|TRBJ2-7|TRBV30
CAWTGVSYEQYF
TGTGCCTGGACCGGAGTGTCCTACGAGCAGTACTTC
>TRBD1|15|NA|TRBJ2-6|TRBV13
CASSSRGRGANVLTF
TGTGCCAGCAGCTCCAGGGGGCGAGGGGCCAACGTCCTGACTTTC
>NA|18|NA|TRBJ2-5|TRBV25-1
CASSEEVEGGVPGETQYF
TGTGCCAGCAGTGAAGAGGTCGAGGGGGGGGTCCCAGGGGAGACCCAGTACTTC
>NA|14|NA|TRBJ2-5|TRBV25-1
CASSARRGQETQYF
TGTGCCAGCAGTGCTAGGAGGGGACAAGAGACCCAGTACTTC
>TRBD2|15|NA|TRBJ2-1|TRBV11-2
CASSLVTSGGDEQFF
TGTGCCAGCAGCTTAGTGACTAGCGGGGGCGATGAGCAGTTCTTC
>NA|17|NA|TRBJ1-5|TRBV4-3
CASSQDPHREGNQPQHF
TGCGCCAGCAGCCAAGACCCCCACCGGGAGGGGAATCAGCCCCAGCATTTT
>NA|18|NA|TRBJ2-7|TRBV9
CASSPTPLRASWSYEQYF
TGTGCCAGCAGCCCCACCCCCTTGAGGGCGAGCTGGTCCTACGAGCAGTACTTC
>NA|17|NA|TRBJ1-5|TRBV6-1
CASSEALRVGSNQPQHF
TGTGCCAGCAGTGAAGCGCTCCGGGTGGGTAGCAATCAGCCCCAGCATTTT
>NA|14|once|TRBJ1-1|TRBV28
CASRPDIGDTEAFF
TGTGCCAGCAGACCGGACATTGGGGACACTGAAGCTTTCTTT
>NA|14|NA|TRBJ2-7|TRBV27
CASSPPPTGYEQYF
TGTGCCAGCAGTCCCCCCCCGACGGGCTACGAGCAGTACTTC
>TRBD1|14|NA|TRBJ1-2|TRBV27
CASSGTGPNYGYTF
TGTGCCAGCAGCGGGACAGGACCTAACTATGGCTACACCTTC
>TRBD1|16|NA|TRBJ2-7|TRBV11-2
CASSSQYRGRFYEQYF
TGTGCCAGCAGCTCTCAGTACAGGGGGCGATTCTACGAGCAGTACTTC
>NA|13|NA|TRBJ2-6|TRBV2
CARQGSGANVLTF
TGTGCCAGACAGGGCTCTGGGGCCAACGTCCTGACTTTC
>TRBD2|16|once|TRBJ2-1|TRBV14
CASSHHTSGGYNEQFF
TGTGCCAGCAGTCATCATACTAGCGGGGGGTACAATGAGCAGTTCTTC
>TRBD2|18|NA|TRBJ2-3|TRBV7-9
CASSLAMAGGLSTDTQYF
TGTGCCAGCAGCTTAGCCATGGCGGGAGGATTGAGCACAGATACGCAGTATTTT
>TRBD2|21|NA|TRBJ2-5|TRBV30
CAWSVSWEKLAGPGYQETQYF
TGTGCCTGGAGTGTATCATGGGAAAAACTAGCGGGACCTGGGTACCAAGAGACCCAGTACTTC
>NA|14|NA|TRBJ2-5|TRBV28
CASSSQGGKETQYF
TGTGCCAGCAGTTCCCAGGGGGGAAAAGAGACCCAGTACTTC
>NA|15|NA|TRBJ2-7|TRBV18
CASSPSGRGSYEQYF
TGTGCCAGCTCACCATCCGGCAGGGGCTCCTACGAGCAGTACTTC
>TRBD1|13|NA|TRBJ1-1|TRBV30
CAWSFSGGTEAFF
TGTGCCTGGAGTTTTTCAGGGGGCACTGAAGCTTTCTTT
>TRBD2|16|once|TRBJ2-7|TRBV6-9
CASSVTGTSGNYEQYF
TGTGCCAGCAGTGTAACCGGGACTAGCGGGAACTACGAGCAGTACTTC
>TRBD2|18|NA|TRBJ2-1|TRBV6-1
CASSEYGGRPGSYNEQFF
TGTGCCAGCAGTGAATATGGCGGGAGGCCCGGCTCCTACAATGAGCAGTTCTTC
>NA|18|NA|TRBJ2-1|TRBV10-1
CASSGGAPGGRGNNEQFF
TGCGCCAGCAGTGGAGGGGCCCCGGGAGGTAGGGGGAACAATGAGCAGTTCTTC
>TRBD2|18|NA|TRBJ2-1|TRBV5-1
CASSLRVKGRGDINEQFF
TGCGCCAGCAGCCTAAGGGTGAAGGGGAGGGGCGATATCAATGAGCAGTTCTTC
>NA|12|once|TRBJ2-5|TRBV28
CASSFFSETQYF
TGTGCCAGCAGTTTCTTCTCGGAGACCCAGTACTTC
>TRBD1|19|NA|TRBJ2-6|TRBV7-9
CASNPGLRQGASGANVLTF
TGTGCCAGCAACCCCGGACTCCGACAGGGGGCTTCTGGGGCCAACGTCCTGACTTTC
>TRBD1|14|NA|TRBJ2-7|TRBV28
CASSDDRGGYEQYF
TGTGCCAGCAGTGATGACAGGGGGGGGTACGAGCAGTACTTC
>NA|16|NA|TRBJ1-3|TRBV4-3
CASSHGHLSSGNTIYF
TGCGCCAGCAGCCACGGACACCTAAGCTCTGGAAACACCATATATTTT
>NA|15|once|TRBJ2-5|TRBV7-8
CASSLDPRGGGTQYF
TGTGCCAGCAGCTTAGACCCTAGGGGAGGAGGGACCCAGTACTTC
>NA|15|once|TRBJ2-1|TRBV7-2
CASSLLLAEHNEQFF
TGTGCCAGCAGCTTATTATTAGCGGAACACAATGAGCAGTTCTTC
>NA|17|NA|TRBJ2-7|TRBV4-3
CASSHIPDGTLSSEQYF
TGCGCCAGCAGCCACATCCCTGACGGGACTCTCTCGAGCGAGCAGTACTTC
>TRBD2|17|NA|TRBJ2-7|TRBV7-9
CASSRSEGGSPSYEQYF
TGTGCCAGCAGTAGGTCGGAGGGAGGGTCTCCCTCCTACGAGCAGTACTTC
>NA|13|few|TRBJ2-3|TRBV4-3
CASSFRDRDTQYF
TGCGCCAGCAGCTTCCGCGATCGGGATACGCAGTATTTT
>NA|13|NA|TRBJ1-1|TRBV30
CASGAGSNTEAFF
TGTGCCAGTGGGGCCGGGTCGAACACTGAAGCTTTCTTT
>NA|17|NA|TRBJ2-2|TRBV18
CASSPRPGGMNTGELFF
TGTGCCAGCTCACCAAGGCCCGGGGGAATGAACACCGGGGAGCTGTTTTTT